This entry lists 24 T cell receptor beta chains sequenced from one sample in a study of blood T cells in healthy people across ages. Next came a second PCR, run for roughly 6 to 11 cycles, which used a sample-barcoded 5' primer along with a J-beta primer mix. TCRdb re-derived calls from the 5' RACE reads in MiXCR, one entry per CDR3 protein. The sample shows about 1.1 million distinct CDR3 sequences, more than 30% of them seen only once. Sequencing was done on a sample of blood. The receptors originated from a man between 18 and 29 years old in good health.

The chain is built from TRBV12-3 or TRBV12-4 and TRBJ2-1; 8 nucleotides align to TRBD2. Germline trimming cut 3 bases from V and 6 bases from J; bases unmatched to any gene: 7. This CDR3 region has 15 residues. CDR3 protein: CASSFAAGVSNEQFF. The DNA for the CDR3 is TGTGCCAGCAGTTTTGCAGCGGGGGTGTCCAATGAGCAGTTCTTC.

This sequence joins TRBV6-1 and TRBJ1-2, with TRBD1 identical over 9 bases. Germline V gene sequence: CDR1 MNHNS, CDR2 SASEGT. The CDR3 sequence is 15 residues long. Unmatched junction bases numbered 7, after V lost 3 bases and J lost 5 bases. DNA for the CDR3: TGTGCCAGCAGTGAGGGGACAGGGCTAATGTATGGCTACACCTTC. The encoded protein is CASSEGTGLMYGYTF.

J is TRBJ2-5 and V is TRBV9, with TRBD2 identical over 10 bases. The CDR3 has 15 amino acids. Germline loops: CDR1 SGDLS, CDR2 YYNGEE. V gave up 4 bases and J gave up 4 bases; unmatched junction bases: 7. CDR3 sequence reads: CASSPLAGVRETQYF. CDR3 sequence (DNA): TGTGCCAGCAGCCCCCTAGCGGGGGTTCGAGAGACCCAGTACTTC.

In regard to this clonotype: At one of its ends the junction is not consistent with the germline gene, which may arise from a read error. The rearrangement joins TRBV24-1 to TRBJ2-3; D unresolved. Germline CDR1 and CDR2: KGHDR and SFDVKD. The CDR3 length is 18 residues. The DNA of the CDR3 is TGTGCCGCCAGTAAGGGCAATATTGACCCCGCGTACACAGATACGCAGTATTTT. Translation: CAASKGNIDPAYTDTQYF.

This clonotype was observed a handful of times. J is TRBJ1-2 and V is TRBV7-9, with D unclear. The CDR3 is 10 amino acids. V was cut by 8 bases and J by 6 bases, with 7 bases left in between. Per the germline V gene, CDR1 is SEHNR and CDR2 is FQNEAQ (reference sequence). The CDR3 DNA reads TGTGCCAGCGGGGAGGATGGCTACACCTTC. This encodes CASGEDGYTF.

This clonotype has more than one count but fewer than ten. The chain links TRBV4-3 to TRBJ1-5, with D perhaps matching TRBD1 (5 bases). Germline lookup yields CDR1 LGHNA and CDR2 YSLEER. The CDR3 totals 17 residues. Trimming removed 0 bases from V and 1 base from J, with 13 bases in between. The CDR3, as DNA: TGCGCCAGCAGCCAAGATTTAACAGGCATGAGCAATCAGCCCCAGCATTTT. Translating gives CASSQDLTGMSNQPQHF.

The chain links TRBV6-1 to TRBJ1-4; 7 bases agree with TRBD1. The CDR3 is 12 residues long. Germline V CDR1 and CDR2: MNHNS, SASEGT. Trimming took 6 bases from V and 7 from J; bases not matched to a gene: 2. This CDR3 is CASRGDSEKLFF. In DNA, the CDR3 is TGTGCCAGCAGAGGGGACAGTGAAAAACTGTTTTTT.

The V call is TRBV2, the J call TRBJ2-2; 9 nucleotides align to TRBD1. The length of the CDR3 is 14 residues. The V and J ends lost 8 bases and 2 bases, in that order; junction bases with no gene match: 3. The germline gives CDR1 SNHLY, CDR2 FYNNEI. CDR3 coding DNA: TGTGCCAGCGGACAGGGGCAAAACACCGGGGAGCTGTTTTTT. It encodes CASGQGQNTGELFF.

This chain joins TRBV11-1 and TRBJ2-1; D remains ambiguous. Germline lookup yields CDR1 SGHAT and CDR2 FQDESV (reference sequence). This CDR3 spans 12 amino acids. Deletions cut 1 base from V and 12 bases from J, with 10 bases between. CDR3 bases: TGTGCCAGCAGCTTAGTCGTAGATGGGCAGTTCTTC. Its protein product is CASSLVVDGQFF.

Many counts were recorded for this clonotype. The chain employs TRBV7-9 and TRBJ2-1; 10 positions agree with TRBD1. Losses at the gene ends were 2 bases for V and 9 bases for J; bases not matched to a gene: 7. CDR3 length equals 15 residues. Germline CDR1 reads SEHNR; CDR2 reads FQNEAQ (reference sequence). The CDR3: CASSLPWDRGSEQFF. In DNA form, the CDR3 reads TGTGCCAGCAGCTTACCCTGGGACAGGGGTAGTGAGCAGTTCTTC.

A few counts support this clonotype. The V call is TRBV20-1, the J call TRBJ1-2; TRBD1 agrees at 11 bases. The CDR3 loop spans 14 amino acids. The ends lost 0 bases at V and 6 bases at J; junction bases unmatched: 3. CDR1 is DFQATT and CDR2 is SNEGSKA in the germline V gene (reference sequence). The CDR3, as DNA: TGCAGTGCTAGAGATCGGGGACAGGGGGATGGCTACACCTTC. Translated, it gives CSARDRGQGDGYTF.

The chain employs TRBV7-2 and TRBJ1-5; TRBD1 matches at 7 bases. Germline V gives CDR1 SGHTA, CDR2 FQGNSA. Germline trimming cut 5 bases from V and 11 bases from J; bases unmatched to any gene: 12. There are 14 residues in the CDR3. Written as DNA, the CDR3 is TGTGCCAGCAGCCCGGGGACAGCCCTTGGGGCCCAGCATTTT. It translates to CASSPGTALGAQHF. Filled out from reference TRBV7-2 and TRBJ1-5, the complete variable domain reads GAGVSQSPSNKVTEKGKDVELRCDPISGHTALYWYRQSLGQGLEFLIYFQGNSAPDKSGLPSDRFSAERTGGSVSTLTIQRTQQEDSAVYLCASSPGTALGAQHFGDGTRLSIL.

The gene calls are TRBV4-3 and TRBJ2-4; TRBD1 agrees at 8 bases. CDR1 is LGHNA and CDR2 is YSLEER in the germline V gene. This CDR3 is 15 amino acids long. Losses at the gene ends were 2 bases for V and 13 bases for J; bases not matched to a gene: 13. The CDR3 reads CASSQRQGAYNEQYF. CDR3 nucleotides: TGCGCCAGCAGCCAACGGCAGGGGGCCTACAATGAGCAGTACTTC.

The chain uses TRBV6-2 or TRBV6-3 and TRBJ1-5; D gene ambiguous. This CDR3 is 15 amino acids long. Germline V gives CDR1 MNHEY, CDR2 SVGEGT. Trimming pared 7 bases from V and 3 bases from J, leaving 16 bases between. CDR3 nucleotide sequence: TGTGCCAGCACCCCAAGAGACGACTTCAATCAGCCCCAGCATTTT. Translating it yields CASTPRDDFNQPQHF.

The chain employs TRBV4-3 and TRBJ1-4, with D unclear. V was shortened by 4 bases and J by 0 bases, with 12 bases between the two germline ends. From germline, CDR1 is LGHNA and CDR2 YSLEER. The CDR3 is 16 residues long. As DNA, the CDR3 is TGCGCCAGCAGCCCGTCTGGACCAGCAACTAATGAAAAACTGTTTTTT. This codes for CASSPSGPATNEKLFF.

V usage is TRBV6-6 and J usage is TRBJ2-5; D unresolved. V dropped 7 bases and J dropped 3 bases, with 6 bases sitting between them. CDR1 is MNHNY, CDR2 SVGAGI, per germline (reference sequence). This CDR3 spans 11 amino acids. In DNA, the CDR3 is TGTGCCAGCACAGCCAAAGAGACCCAGTACTTC. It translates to CASTAKETQYF.

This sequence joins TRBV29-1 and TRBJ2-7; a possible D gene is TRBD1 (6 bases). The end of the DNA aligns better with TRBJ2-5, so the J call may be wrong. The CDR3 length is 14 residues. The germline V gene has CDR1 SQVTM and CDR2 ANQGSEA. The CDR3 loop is CSAGGMDIKGTQYF. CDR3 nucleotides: TGCAGCGCTGGGGGCATGGACATAAAGGGGACCCAGTACTTC.

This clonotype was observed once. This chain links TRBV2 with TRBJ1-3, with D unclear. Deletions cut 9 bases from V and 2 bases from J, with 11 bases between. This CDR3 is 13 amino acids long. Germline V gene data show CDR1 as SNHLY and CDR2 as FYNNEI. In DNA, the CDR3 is TGTGCCAGTCTAGCATCGGCTGGAAACACCATATATTTT. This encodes CASLASAGNTIYF.

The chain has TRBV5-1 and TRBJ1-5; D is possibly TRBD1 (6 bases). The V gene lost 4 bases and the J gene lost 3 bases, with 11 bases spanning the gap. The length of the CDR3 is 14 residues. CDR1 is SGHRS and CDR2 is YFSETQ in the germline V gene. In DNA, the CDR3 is TGCGCCAGCAGCGCAGGGGATCCCAATCAGCCCCAGCATTTT. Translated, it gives CASSAGDPNQPQHF.

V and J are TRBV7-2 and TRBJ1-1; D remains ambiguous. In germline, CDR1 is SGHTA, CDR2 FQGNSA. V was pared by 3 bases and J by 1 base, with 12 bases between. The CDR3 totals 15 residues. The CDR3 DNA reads TGTGCCAGCAGCTTCGAGGGAGCGCGGAACACTGAAGCTTTCTTT. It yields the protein CASSFEGARNTEAFF.

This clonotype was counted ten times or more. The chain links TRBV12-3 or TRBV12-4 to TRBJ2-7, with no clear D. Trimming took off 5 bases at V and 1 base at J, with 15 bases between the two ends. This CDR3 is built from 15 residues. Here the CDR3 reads CASSPRYGDSYEQYF. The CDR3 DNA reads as TGTGCCAGCAGTCCACGTTATGGGGATTCCTACGAGCAGTACTTC.

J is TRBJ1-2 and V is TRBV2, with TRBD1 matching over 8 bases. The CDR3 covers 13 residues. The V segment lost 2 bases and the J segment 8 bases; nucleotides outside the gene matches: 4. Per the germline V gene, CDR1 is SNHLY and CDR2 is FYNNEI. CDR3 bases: TGTGCCAGCAGTGAATTAGACAGGGGAGGCTACACCTTC. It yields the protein CASSELDRGGYTF. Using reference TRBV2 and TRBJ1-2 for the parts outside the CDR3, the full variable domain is EPEVTQTPSHQVTQMGQEVILRCVPISNHLYFYWYRQILGQKVEFLVSFYNNEISEKSEIFDDQFSVERPDGSNFTLKIRSTKLEDSAMYFCASSELDRGGYTFGSGTRLTVV.

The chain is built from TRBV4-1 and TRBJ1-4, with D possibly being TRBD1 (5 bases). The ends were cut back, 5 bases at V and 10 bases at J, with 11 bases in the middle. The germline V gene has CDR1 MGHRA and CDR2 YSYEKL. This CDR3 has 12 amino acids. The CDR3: CASSGEGIKLFF. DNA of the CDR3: TGCGCCAGCAGCGGTGAGGGGATAAAACTGTTTTTT.

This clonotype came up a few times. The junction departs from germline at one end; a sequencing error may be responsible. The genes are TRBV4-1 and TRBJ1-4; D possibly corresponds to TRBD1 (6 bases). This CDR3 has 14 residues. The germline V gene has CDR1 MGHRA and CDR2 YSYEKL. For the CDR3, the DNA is TGTGCCAGCAGCCAACAGGGTCTTGATGAAAAACTGTTTTTT. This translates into CASSQQGLDEKLFF.